This TCR beta chain was recovered during a study of human T cells and chemical hapten exposure. MiXCR, run by TCRdb on the RACE reads, gives a single entry per CDR3 protein. The sample includes 360,000 or so distinct CDR3 sequences, roughly 6% of them seen just once. The CDR3 loop spans 14 amino acids. Deletions cut 4 bases from V and 6 bases from J, with 15 bases between. The V gene's germline CDR1 is MNHNS and CDR2 SASEGT. At least ten counts were recorded for this clonotype. Time point described: patch test 2, 6 weeks after DPC sensitization. Treatment specified: therapeutic diphenylcyclopropenone sensitization with weekly scalp DPC. Total RNA was isolated from whole blood that had not been fractionated.

This TCR derives from a woman aged 18 to 35 with alopecia areata. Some clones in this sample may be carry-over from other donors' samples. J is TRBJ1-1 and V is TRBV6-1; D gene unclear. Sequences were derived from whole blood, sampled in connection with sensitization to the hapten diphenylcyclopropenone (DPC). The CDR3 bases are TGTGCCAGCAGTGCCCGCGGCAGCCGAGCTGAAGCTTTCTTT. Protein: CASSARGSRAEAFF.